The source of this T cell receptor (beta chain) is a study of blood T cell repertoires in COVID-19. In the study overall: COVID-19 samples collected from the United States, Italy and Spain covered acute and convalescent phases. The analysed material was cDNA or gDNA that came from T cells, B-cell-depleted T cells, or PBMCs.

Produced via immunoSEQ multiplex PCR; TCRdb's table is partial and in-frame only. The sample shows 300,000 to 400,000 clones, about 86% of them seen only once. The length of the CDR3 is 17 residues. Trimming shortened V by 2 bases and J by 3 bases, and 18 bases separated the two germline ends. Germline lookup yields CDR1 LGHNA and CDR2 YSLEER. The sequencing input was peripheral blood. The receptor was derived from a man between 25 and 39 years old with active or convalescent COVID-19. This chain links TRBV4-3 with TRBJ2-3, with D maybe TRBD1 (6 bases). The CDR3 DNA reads TGCGCCAGCAGCCAATTGAAGGGCGACAGGCGTACAGATACGCAGTATTTT. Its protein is CASSQLKGDRRTDTQYF.